A single sample gave rise to the 27 T cell receptor beta chains below, sequenced in a study of T cell repertoires in cytomegalovirus infection. TCRdb analysed the reads with MiXCR anew, one entry per CDR3 protein. The sample includes about 740,000 distinct CDR3 sequences, 35% of them seen just once. Input material: PBMCs. These receptors were collected from a human donor in good health (CMV status not recorded). Some clones in this sample may be carry-over from other donors' samples.

This clonotype has just a few counts. V gene TRBV12-3 or TRBV12-4 combines with J gene TRBJ2-3, with 10 bases fitting TRBD2. CDR3 length: 15 amino acids. J gave up 4 bases and V 4 bases, and 5 bases lay outside the gene matches. For the CDR3, the DNA is TGTGCCAGCAGTTCAAGACTAGCGGGTTCAGATACGCAGTATTTT. Its translation: CASSSRLAGSDTQYF.

The CDR3 coding sequence is TGTGCCAGCAGCTCCCAATCACAGGGGGGGGAAGCTTTCTTT. Its translation: CASSSQSQGGEAFF. The J gene is TRBJ1-1, the V gene TRBV7-9; TRBD1 matches 8 bases. V was pared by 4 bases and J by 8 bases, with 9 bases of the junction left unmatched. CDR1 and CDR2 (germline): SEHNR, FQNEAQ (reference sequence). The CDR3 has 14 amino acids.

Only a few counts were recorded for this clonotype. The chain combines TRBV6-5 with TRBJ2-2, with 13 bases aligning to TRBD2. Trimming took 5 bases from V and 3 from J; bases not matched to a gene: 6. The CDR3 totals 17 residues. Germline V gene data show CDR1 as MNHEY and CDR2 as SVGAGI. The CDR3 nucleotides are TGTGCCAGCAGTCAACTAGCGGGGGGGCCTCACACCGGGGAGCTGTTTTTT. As protein: CASSQLAGGPHTGELFF.

The chain is built from TRBV14 and TRBJ1-4; the D is unclear. Trimming took off 0 bases at V and 8 bases at J, with 16 bases between the two ends. This CDR3 spans 16 amino acids. Germline CDR1 reads SGHDN; CDR2 reads FVKESK. The CDR3 nucleotides are TGTGCCAGCAGCCAAGAGAAGACCCCCTCGGAGGAAAAACTGTTTTTT. The encoded protein is CASSQEKTPSEEKLFF.

The table lists this clonotype with a few counts. V gene TRBV4-1 combines with J gene TRBJ2-7; tentative D call: TRBD1 (6 bases). Trimming left V 1 base short and J 2 bases short, with 18 bases between. CDR1 is MGHRA and CDR2 is YSYEKL in the germline V gene. The CDR3 contains 17 residues. The CDR3 sequence: CASSQGQAPLGTYEQYF. For the CDR3, the DNA is TGCGCCAGCAGCCAAGGACAGGCCCCCCTGGGGACCTACGAGCAGTACTTC.

V is TRBV20-1 and J is TRBJ1-2; TRBD1 agrees at 7 bases. The CDR3 is made up of 12 amino acids. With V trimmed by 2 bases and J by 4 bases, 1 base remained unmatched. Germline V CDR1 and CDR2: DFQATT, SNEGSKA (reference sequence). CDR3 bases: TGCAGTGCTAGAAGGGACAGCTATGGCTACACCTTC. Translation gives CSARRDSYGYTF.

The sample holds a few counts of this clonotype. The chain has TRBV7-2 and TRBJ1-5; tentatively, D is TRBD1 (6 bases). Germline-derived CDR1 and CDR2 are SGHTA and FQGNSA. The CDR3 sequence is 18 residues long. The V end was cut by 1 base, the J end by 2 bases, with 18 bases between. In DNA form, the CDR3 reads TGTGCCAGCAGCTTAGTGGCACAGGGACCCACGGGCAATCAGCCCCAGCATTTT. Its protein is CASSLVAQGPTGNQPQHF.

This clonotype came up a few times. The chain has TRBV6-1 and TRBJ2-7, with 10 bases aligning to TRBD2. The CDR3 has 16 amino acids. Germline trimming cut 2 bases from V and 3 bases from J; bases unmatched to any gene: 7. CDR1 is MNHNS and CDR2 is SASEGT in the germline V gene. CDR3 sequence reads: CASSETVSGRLYEQYF. The CDR3 region has the DNA TGTGCCAGCAGTGAAACTGTTAGCGGGAGGCTCTACGAGCAGTACTTC.

This clonotype was seen only once. The rearrangement joins TRBV29-1 to TRBJ2-5, with a tentative D call TRBD2 (5 bases). From germline, CDR1 is SQVTM and CDR2 ANQGSEA. This CDR3 has 15 residues. V was pared by 6 bases and J by 5 bases, with 22 bases between. CDR3 region: CSVPRTGRIRETQYF. The CDR3, as DNA: TGCAGCGTCCCCCGGACTGGGCGGATAAGGGAGACCCAGTACTTC.

The chain couples TRBV6-6 to TRBJ1-4; 7 bases line up with TRBD1. CDR1 is MNHNY and CDR2 is SVGAGI in the germline V gene (reference sequence). Trimming took 5 bases from V and 1 from J; bases not matched to a gene: 4. The CDR3 loop spans 15 amino acids. In DNA form, the CDR3 reads TGTGCCAGCAGTGAGGGGGACAGAACTAATGAAAAACTGTTTTTT. Its protein is CASSEGDRTNEKLFF.

V gene TRBV7-9 combines with J gene TRBJ1-5; 8 positions agree with TRBD1. Trimming at V came to 1 base and at J to 7 bases, leaving 6 bases not matched to a gene. This CDR3 has 15 residues. Looked up from germline, CDR1 is SEHNR and CDR2 is FQNEAQ (reference sequence). This CDR3 is CASSLGTGPEQPQHF. In DNA, the CDR3 is TGTGCCAGCAGCTTAGGGACAGGGCCGGAGCAGCCCCAGCATTTT. The full variable domain, in which reference TRBV7-9 and TRBJ1-5 provide the parts outside the CDR3, is DTGVSQNPRHKITKRGQNVTFRCDPISEHNRLYWYRQTLGQGPEFLTYFQNEAQLEKSRLLSDRFSAERPKGSFSTLEIQRTEQGDSAMYLCASSLGTGPEQPQHFGDGTRLSIL.

The J gene is TRBJ1-1, the V gene TRBV15; D is undetermined. This CDR3 has 13 amino acids. The V end lost 5 bases, the J end lost 10 bases, and 17 bases lay between the germline ends. Per the germline V gene, CDR1 is LNHNV and CDR2 is YYDKDF (reference sequence). The CDR3 region is CATSSQRPGGAFF. The DNA for the CDR3 is TGTGCCACCAGCTCCCAGAGGCCAGGAGGAGCTTTCTTT.

The sample holds a few counts of this clonotype. The chain has TRBV6-1 and TRBJ1-4; TRBD1 aligns across 11 bases. The germline V gene encodes CDR1 MNHNS and CDR2 SASEGT. This CDR3 is 15 amino acids long. V shed 5 bases and J 7 bases; nucleotides not matched to a gene: 6. This CDR3 is CASSSRGTGGEKLFF. The CDR3 nucleotides are TGTGCCAGCAGTAGCCGTGGGACAGGGGGTGAAAAACTGTTTTTT.

This clonotype was recorded once. This chain joins TRBV12-3 or TRBV12-4 and TRBJ1-3; the D is unclear. This CDR3 has 15 residues. V lost 1 base and J 1 base, leaving 8 bases between the germline ends. As DNA, the CDR3 is TGTGCCAGCAGTTTAGTGGGCAGATCTGGAAACACCATATATTTT. It encodes CASSLVGRSGNTIYF.

V gene TRBV6-5 combines with J gene TRBJ1-1, with D unresolved. V lost 0 bases, J lost 8 bases, and 10 bases lay in between. The germline gives CDR1 MNHEY, CDR2 SVGAGI. This CDR3 contains 13 residues. The CDR3 here is CASSYSTGSEAFF. CDR3 nucleotides: TGTGCCAGCAGTTACTCGACGGGCAGCGAAGCTTTCTTT.

The rearrangement links TRBV12-3 or TRBV12-4 to TRBJ1-5; TRBD1 might be the D (6 bases). V gave up 3 bases and J gave up 4 bases, with 13 bases separating them. This CDR3 is built from 15 residues. The CDR3 sequence: CASSLVVGTNQPQHF. The CDR3 DNA is TGTGCCAGCAGTTTGGTTGTGGGGACAAATCAGCCCCAGCATTTT.

The chain recombines TRBV5-6 with TRBJ2-1, with 7 bases identical to TRBD2. The CDR3 extends over 14 amino acids. Looked up from germline, CDR1 is SGHDT and CDR2 is YYEEEE. The CDR3 region is CATKAGSSYNEQFF. Written as DNA, the CDR3 is TGTGCTACCAAAGCGGGGAGCTCCTACAATGAGCAGTTCTTC. Drawing the rest from reference TRBV5-6 and TRBJ2-1, the complete variable domain is DAGVTQSPTHLIKTRGQQVTLRCSPKSGHDTVSWYQQALGQGPQFIFQYYEEEERQRGNFPDRFSGHQFPNYSSELNVNALLLGDSALYLCATKAGSSYNEQFFGPGTRLTVL.

V gene TRBV11-3 combines with J gene TRBJ2-1, with D unresolved. Germline loops: CDR1 SGHNT, CDR2 YENEEA. Trimming took off 4 bases at V and 5 bases at J, with 9 bases between the two ends. CDR3 length equals 13 residues. CDR3 sequence reads: CASSSSADNEQFF. The CDR3, as DNA: TGTGCCAGCAGCTCCTCCGCCGACAATGAGCAGTTCTTC.

At least ten counts were recorded for this clonotype. At one end the junction does not follow the germline gene, possibly because of a read error. This chain connects TRBV7-2 to TRBJ2-1; 8 bases are a match to TRBD2. Looked up from germline, CDR1 is SGHTA and CDR2 is FQGNSA. The CDR3 covers 15 residues. As DNA, the CDR3 is TGTGCCAGCAGCATAGCGGGACTAGATACAATGAGGGAGTTCTTC. Its translation is CASSIAGLDTMREFF.

The chain employs TRBV7-2 and TRBJ1-4; D is unclear. V lost 3 bases and J lost 5, with 7 bases in between. CDR3 size: 13 residues. The germline CDR1 and CDR2 sequences are SGHTA and FQGNSA. CDR3 region: CASSFSANEKLFF. The CDR3 DNA reads TGTGCCAGCAGCTTCTCTGCGAATGAAAAACTGTTTTTT.

The chain employs TRBV27 and TRBJ1-2, with D possibly TRBD1 on 6 matching bases. Germline V gene sequence: CDR1 MNHEY, CDR2 SMNVEV (reference sequence). The CDR3 loop spans 14 amino acids. The germline V and J ends were trimmed by 2 bases and 0 bases, with 7 bases remaining between them. For the CDR3, the DNA is TGTGCCAGCAGTTTACAGGGGACTAACTATGGCTACACCTTC. This translates into CASSLQGTNYGYTF.

This clonotype has more than one count but fewer than ten. This sequence joins TRBV18 and TRBJ2-7; D is unresolved. The CDR3 length is 17 residues. Germline lookup yields CDR1 KGHSH and CDR2 LQKENI. Between the trimmed V and J ends, which lost 1 base and 3 bases, there was a span of 19 bases. CDR3 DNA sequence: TGTGCCAGCTCACCACTTCCAGGCTACTATAGAATCTACGAGCAGTACTTC. It translates to CASSPLPGYYRIYEQYF.

The gene calls are TRBV20-1 and TRBJ1-5; D remains ambiguous. V lost 1 base, J lost 6 bases, and 13 bases lay in between. CDR3 size: 14 residues. The germline V gene has CDR1 DFQATT and CDR2 SNEGSKA (reference sequence). Here the CDR3 reads CSARVGSGGQPQHF. In DNA, the CDR3 is TGCAGTGCTAGAGTAGGCAGCGGAGGTCAGCCCCAGCATTTT.

Only one count was recorded for this clonotype. Relative to the germline gene, one junction end is altered; a read error may explain this. The rearrangement uses TRBV27 and TRBJ2-1; perhaps TRBD1 as D (6 bases). The CDR3 consists of 15 residues. Germline V CDR1 and CDR2: MNHEY, SMNVEV (reference sequence). For the CDR3, the DNA is TGTTCCAGCACCGACAGAAAAACAGGGTACAATGAGCAGGTCTTC. Translation gives CSSTDRKTGYNEQVF.

The chain links TRBV19 to TRBJ1-2, with D uncertain. CDR1 and CDR2 (germline): LNHDA, SQIVND (reference sequence). V was pared by 0 bases and J by 2 bases, with 16 bases between. CDR3 length equals 17 residues. In nucleotides, the CDR3 is TGTGCCAGTAGTATAGATCGTCTGGGCCGGGGAAACTATGGCTACACCTTC. This encodes CASSIDRLGRGNYGYTF.

V usage is TRBV7-9 and J usage is TRBJ2-5; 8 nucleotides line up with TRBD2. The germline CDR1 and CDR2 sequences are SEHNR and FQNEAQ (reference sequence). The CDR3 covers 17 residues. V lost 5 bases to trimming and J lost 1 base; unmatched junction nucleotides: 12. CDR3 DNA: TGTGCCAGCAGCGTAGGCGTCAGCGGGAGATTCCAAGAGACCCAGTACTTC. Its translation is CASSVGVSGRFQETQYF.

This clonotype was observed a handful of times. The chain carries TRBV18 and TRBJ1-1; 12 bases line up with TRBD1. V gave up 3 bases and J gave up 5 bases; unmatched junction bases: 7. Germline lookup yields CDR1 KGHSH and CDR2 LQKENI. The CDR3 length is 16 residues. Written as DNA, the CDR3 is TGTGCCAGCTCACCGGGACAGGGGGCTATATGGACTGAAGCTTTCTTT. It encodes CASSPGQGAIWTEAFF. Based on the CDR3 plus reference TRBV18 and TRBJ1-1, the full variable domain is NAGVMQNPRHLVRRRGQEARLRCSPMKGHSHVYWYRQLPEEGLKFMVYLQKENIIDESGMPKERFSAEFPKEGPSILRIQQVVRGDSAAYFCASSPGQGAIWTEAFFGQGTRLTVV.